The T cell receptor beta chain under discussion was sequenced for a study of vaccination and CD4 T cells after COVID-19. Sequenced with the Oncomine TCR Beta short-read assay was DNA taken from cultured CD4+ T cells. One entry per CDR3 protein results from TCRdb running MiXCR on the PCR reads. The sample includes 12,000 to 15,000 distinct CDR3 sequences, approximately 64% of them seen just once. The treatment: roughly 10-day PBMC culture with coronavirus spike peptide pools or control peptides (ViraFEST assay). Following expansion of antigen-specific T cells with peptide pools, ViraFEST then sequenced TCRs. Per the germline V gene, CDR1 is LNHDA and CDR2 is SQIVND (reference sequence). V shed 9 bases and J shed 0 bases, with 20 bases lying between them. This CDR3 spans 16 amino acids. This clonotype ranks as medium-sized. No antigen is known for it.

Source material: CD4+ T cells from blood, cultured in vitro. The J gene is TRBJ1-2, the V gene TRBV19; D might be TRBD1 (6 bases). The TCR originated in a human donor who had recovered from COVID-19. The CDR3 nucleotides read TGTGCCAGCTGGGGGGGGCACATTGGAACTAACTATGGCTACACCTTC. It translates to CASWGGHIGTNYGYTF.